This entry lists 12 T cell receptor beta chains sequenced from one sample in a study of control samples from healthy donors and cancer patients. The data were produced by immunoSEQ multiplex PCR, yet TCRdb's version contains in-frame clones alone and is incomplete. The sample consists of around 59,000 clones, under 95% of them appearing once. What was sequenced was PBMCs. The receptor source for this set is a man aged 35 to 55 with colorectal cancer.

This clone was counted a single time. This chain uses TRBV2 with TRBJ2-3; 9 bases are shared with TRBD2. The CDR3 loop spans 12 amino acids. Germline-derived CDR1 and CDR2 are SNHLY and FYNNEI. Germline trimming cut 6 bases from V and 9 bases from J; bases unmatched to any gene: 4. CDR3 region: CASRMTSGTQYF. In nucleotides, the CDR3 is TGTGCCAGCAGAATGACTAGCGGAACGCAGTATTTT.

Worth noting for this clone: The identical CDR3 is also encoded by other nucleotide sequences in the sample. The V and J genes are TRBV6-1 and TRBJ2-7; no reliable D call. Trimming left V 1 base short and J 7 bases short, with 17 bases between. Germline CDR1 reads MNHNS; CDR2 reads SASEGT. This CDR3 has 15 amino acids. The CDR3 sequence: CASSEVRVSGLEQYF. DNA of the CDR3: TGTGCCAGCAGTGAAGTGCGAGTCTCTGGTTTGGAGCAGTACTTC.

This chain uses TRBV19 with TRBJ1-2, with 11 bases that match TRBD1. The CDR3 length is 16 residues. Germline CDR1 reads LNHDA; CDR2 reads SQIVND (reference sequence). V dropped 5 bases and J dropped 5; count of bases not matched to a gene: 10. CDR3 amino acids: CASSLTAGTGGYGYTF. CDR3 bases: TGTGCCAGTAGTTTGACCGCCGGGACAGGGGGTTATGGCTACACCTTC. Complete variable domain (other parts from reference TRBV19 and TRBJ1-2): DGGITQSPKYLFRKEGQNVTLSCEQNLNHDAMYWYRQDPGQGLRLIYYSQIVNDFQKGDIAEGYSVSREKKESFPLTVTSAQKNPTAFYLCASSLTAGTGGYGYTFGSGTRLTVV.

The chain has TRBV7-2 and TRBJ1-2; D is unresolved. Germline-derived CDR1 and CDR2 are SGHTA and FQGNSA. The V end lost 2 bases, the J end lost 0 bases, and 1 base lay between the germline ends. This CDR3 spans 12 amino acids. Here the CDR3 reads CASSLTNYGYTF. Here the CDR3 DNA reads TGTGCCAGCAGCTTAACTAACTATGGCTACACCTTC. The whole variable domain, remainder taken from reference TRBV7-2 and TRBJ1-2, is GAGVSQSPSNKVTEKGKDVELRCDPISGHTALYWYRQSLGQGLEFLIYFQGNSAPDKSGLPSDRFSAERTGGSVSTLTIQRTQQEDSAVYLCASSLTNYGYTFGSGTRLTVV.

Comment on this clone: A junction boundary mismatches the germline segment, possibly from a read error. The V and J genes are TRBV6-1 and TRBJ2-1; perhaps D is TRBD1 or TRBD2 (6 bases each). The CDR3 has 15 residues. Germline V lookup: CDR1 MNHNS, CDR2 SASEGT. Here the CDR3 reads CASREGGSSYNEQFF. DNA for the CDR3: TGTGCCAGCAGGGAAGGGGGGAGCTCCTACAATGAGCAGTTCTTC.

The chain joins TRBV7-2 to TRBJ2-5; D unresolved. The V end was cut by 5 bases, the J end by 2 bases, with 12 bases between. CDR1 and CDR2 from the germline V gene are SGHTA and FQGNSA. The CDR3 contains 14 residues. The CDR3 sequence: CASSPRIRQETQYF. The CDR3 bases are TGTGCCAGCAGCCCCCGGATCCGACAAGAGACCCAGTACTTC.

The chain has TRBV24-1 and TRBJ2-3; 11 bases are a match to TRBD2. The CDR3 covers 18 residues. Per germline, CDR1 KGHDR and CDR2 SFDVKD. The V segment lost 4 bases and the J segment 3 bases; nucleotides outside the gene matches: 11. The CDR3 protein is CATSESGSGGAATDTQYF. The CDR3 DNA reads as TGTGCCACCAGTGAGTCGGGTAGCGGGGGGGCCGCGACAGATACGCAGTATTTT.

The rearrangement uses TRBV19 and TRBJ2-1; 16 nucleotides match TRBD2. From germline, CDR1 is LNHDA and CDR2 SQIVND (reference sequence). The length of the CDR3 is 16 residues. J was trimmed by 7 bases and V by 5 bases; bases with no gene match: 5. Written as DNA, the CDR3 is TGTGCCAGTAGTGGGACTAGCGGGGGGGCTGTGAATGAGCAGTTCTTC. Amino acids: CASSGTSGGAVNEQFF.

This chain uses TRBV19 with TRBJ1-1; D call uncertain. Germline V gene lookup returns CDR1 LNHDA and CDR2 SQIVND (reference sequence). V lost 5 bases and J lost 0, with 13 bases in between. The CDR3 runs to 15 residues. CDR3 loop: CASSSAGWVNTEAFF. As DNA, the CDR3 is TGTGCCAGTAGTTCCGCTGGGTGGGTGAACACTGAAGCTTTCTTT.

The rearrangement joins TRBV5-1 to TRBJ2-3, with D maybe TRBD2 (6 bases). With 8 bases removed from V and 0 bases from J, the gap between germline ends came to 16 bases. Per the germline V gene, CDR1 is SGHRS and CDR2 is YFSETQ. The CDR3 sequence is 15 residues long. CDR3 loop: CASHGGRSSTDTQYF. Here the CDR3 DNA reads TGCGCCAGTCACGGGGGTAGGTCTAGCACAGATACGCAGTATTTT.

The CDR3 nucleotides read TGTGCCAGCAGTGAACAACAGGGTTTTGGCACTGAAGCTTTCTTT. Translated, it gives CASSEQQGFGTEAFF. V and J are TRBV6-1 and TRBJ1-1, with a possible D match to TRBD1 (6 bases). The germline V gene encodes CDR1 MNHNS and CDR2 SASEGT. CDR3 size: 15 residues. Trimming removed 2 bases at V and 4 bases at J, with 14 bases between.

The rearrangement uses TRBV18 and TRBJ1-3; no clear D gene. The V gene's germline CDR1 is KGHSH and CDR2 LQKENI. This CDR3 spans 15 amino acids. The ends were cut back, 5 bases at V and 0 bases at J, with 11 bases in the middle. The CDR3 DNA sequence: TGTGCCAGCTCAGTCACTGGCGACTCTGGAAACACCATATATTTT. Protein sequence: CASSVTGDSGNTIYF. Filled out from reference TRBV18 and TRBJ1-3, the complete variable domain reads NAGVMQNPRHLVRRRGQEARLRCSPMKGHSHVYWYRQLPEEGLKFMVYLQKENIIDESGMPKERFSAEFPKEGPSILRIQQVVRGDSAAYFCASSVTGDSGNTIYFGEGSWLTVV.